The clone carrying this TCR beta chain was seen ten or more times. Its cognate antigen is unknown. The unsorted libraries were generated from a total of 2 million PBMCs, which had been stored in RNAlater at -80 C. The data derive from a study of neurological immune-mediated disorders. As for the study in general: Multiple sclerosis patients numbered roughly 34, of whom about 31 were relapsing-remitting and 3 secondary progressive. General study points: HTLV-1-associated myelopathy had the most TCR clonal expansion, and multiple sclerosis had the least, less than healthy controls. When the repertoires were sorted by phylogenetic grouping, those of 18 of 34 multiple sclerosis patients ended up in one related-CDR3 cluster, a possible signature.

Germline assignment: CDR1 SGHRS and CDR2 YFSETQ. The CDR3 contains 15 residues. J was trimmed by 6 bases and V by 2 bases; bases with no gene match: 6. TCRdb redid the calling of the 5' RACE reads with MiXCR, one entry per CDR3 protein. This table holds about 95,000 distinct CDR3 sequences, around 3.4% found once. Sequenced input: PBMCs. The chain couples TRBV5-1 to TRBJ2-1; 9 bases match TRBD1. This receptor was obtained from a woman aged 18-30 years with multiple sclerosis. CDR3 protein: CASSLQGANLNEQFF. Written as DNA, the CDR3 is TGCGCCAGCAGCTTACAGGGGGCTAATCTCAATGAGCAGTTCTTC.